This T cell receptor beta chain was recovered during a study of T cell changes during pregnancy in multiple sclerosis. Germline CDR1 reads SGHTA; CDR2 reads FQGNSA. Trimming left V 5 bases short and J 3 bases short, with 13 bases between. This CDR3 has 14 amino acids. This clone has only a few counts. Sequencing was performed with immunoSEQ multiplex PCR; in TCRdb, only in-frame clones are kept and a portion is missing. The data contain 95,000 to 100,000 clones, 75% to 95% of them seen just once; the ten biggest clones take up around 3%. The TCR originated in a female donor with multiple sclerosis, enrolled in a pregnancy study. This chain joins TRBV7-2 and TRBJ2-5, with a weak D call TRBD1 (5 bases). The material was peripheral blood, obtained in the second trimester of pregnancy. In DNA form, the CDR3 reads TGTGCCAGCAGCCGACAGCCCGATAAAGAGACCCAGTACTTC. It codes for CASSRQPDKETQYF.